This entry features one T cell receptor (beta chain) sequence. Its specificity is unknown. The sample is drawn from a study of T cells in Graves' hyperthyroidism and ophthalmopathy. Background on the study: Peripheral blood was acquired at first diagnosis, ahead of any therapy whatsoever. Study conclusions and caveats: Appearing also in blood were most of the thyroid clonotypes expanded above 0.001.

Amplification targeted TCR beta CDR3 regions from RNA transcripts. Carried out on the TCR CDR3, a first-round RT-PCR used the HTBI primer set. Via MiXCR, TCRdb re-called the multiplex PCR reads, giving one row per CDR3 protein. Of some 500,000 distinct CDR3 sequences in the sample, around a quarter were seen once. Ophthalmopathy patients had moderate-to-severe active disease, CAS ≥3, NOSPECS ≥4, and disease duration under 3 months. The diagnoses drew upon clinical symptoms, serum thyroxine and TRAb, thyroid ultrasound and orbital computed tomography. The CDR3 covers 15 residues. V lost 0 bases and J 4 bases, leaving 13 bases between the germline ends. Germline V gene sequence: CDR1 DFQATT, CDR2 SNEGSKA (reference sequence).

The chain recombines TRBV20-1 with TRBJ1-5, with no clear D. This TCR was recovered from a woman in her twenties or thirties with Graves' ophthalmopathy. Sequenced: blood. CDR3 protein: CSARDLEGGNQPQHF. In DNA form, the CDR3 reads TGCAGTGCTAGAGACTTGGAAGGCGGTAATCAGCCCCAGCATTTT.